This TCR beta chain is drawn from a study of cytomegalovirus exposure and HLA in healthy donors. Study-level points and caveats: Cytomegalovirus status was reportedly diagnosed by the classifier with high sensitivity and specificity. In vitro confirmation showed a few CMV-associated chains to be CMV antigen specific.

Notes on this clone: Its antigen is unknown.

Germline V gene sequence: CDR1 SNHLY, CDR2 FYNNEI. Losses at the gene ends were 5 bases for V and 5 bases for J; bases not matched to a gene: 6. CDR3 length equals 15 residues. Clones were sequenced by immunoSEQ multiplex PCR, and TCRdb holds only the in-frame ones, with some missing. The sample contains 110,000 to 150,000 clones, approximately 94% of which appear only once. The clonotype originates from a young man in good health and CMV-seropositive. Sequenced input: PBMCs. This chain uses TRBV2 with TRBJ2-5, with 12 positions matching TRBD1. The CDR3 sequence: CASSTGTGGFETQYF. The CDR3 DNA sequence: TGTGCCAGCAGTACCGGGACAGGGGGCTTCGAGACCCAGTACTTC.